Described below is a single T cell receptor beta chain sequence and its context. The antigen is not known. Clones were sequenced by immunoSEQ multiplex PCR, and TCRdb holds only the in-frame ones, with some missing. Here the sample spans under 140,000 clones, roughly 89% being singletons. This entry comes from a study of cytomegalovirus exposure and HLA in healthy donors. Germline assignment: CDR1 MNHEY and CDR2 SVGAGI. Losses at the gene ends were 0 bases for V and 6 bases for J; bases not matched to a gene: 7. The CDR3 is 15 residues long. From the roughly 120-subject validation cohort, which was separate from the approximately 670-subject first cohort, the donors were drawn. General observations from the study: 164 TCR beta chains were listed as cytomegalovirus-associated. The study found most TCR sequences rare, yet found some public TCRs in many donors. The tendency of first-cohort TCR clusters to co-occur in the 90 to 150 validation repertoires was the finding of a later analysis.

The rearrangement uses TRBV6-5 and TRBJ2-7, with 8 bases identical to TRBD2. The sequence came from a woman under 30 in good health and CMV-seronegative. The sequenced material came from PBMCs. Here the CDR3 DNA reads TGTGCCAGCAGTTACTCGGGTAGCGGGGAGGGCGAGCAGTACTTC. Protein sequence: CASSYSGSGEGEQYF.